The rows below give T cell receptor beta chains drawn from one sample of a study of identical twins. MiXCR, applied by TCRdb to the 5' RACE reads, yields one record per CDR3 protein. The sample consists of more than 250,000 distinct CDR3 sequences, more than 6.5% of them appearing once. In addition, the sample was reused for a study of yellow fever vaccine responses in identical twins.

The source material was memory (CD45RO+) T cells sorted from blood. Receptor source: a woman in her late teens or twenties in good health. Both conserved end residues are part of each CDR3. D genes are given only for firm matches. The size of a clone is reported for some rows only, either as once, few or many, or as a class for expanded clones.

abundance,v_gene,j_gene,d_gene,CDR3aa,CDR3nt
few,TRBV27,TRBJ2-3,NA,CASKGSAALTDTQYF,TGTGCCAGCAAAGGGTCGGCCGCGTTGACAGATACGCAGTATTTT
few,TRBV25-1,TRBJ2-5,TRBD1,CASSPTIRGQETQYF,TGTGCCAGCAGCCCCACCATCAGGGGGCAAGAGACCCAGTACTTC
few,TRBV12-3/TRBV12-4,TRBJ1-2,TRBD1,CASSFRDRPSYGYTF,TGTGCCAGCAGTTTTCGGGACAGGCCCTCTTATGGCTACACCTTC
few,TRBV7-2,TRBJ2-7,TRBD1,CASSLDGRTGGYEQYF,TGTGCCAGCAGCTTAGACGGAAGGACAGGGGGCTACGAGCAGTACTTC
many,TRBV28,TRBJ2-1,TRBD1,CASRAGTGSPHEQFF,TGTGCCAGCAGAGCCGGGACAGGGAGTCCCCATGAGCAGTTCTTC
many,TRBV12-3/TRBV12-4,TRBJ1-5,NA,CASSLVPNQVSQPQHF,TGTGCCAGCAGTTTAGTGCCCAACCAAGTAAGTCAGCCCCAGCATTTT
NA,TRBV7-6,TRBJ1-1,NA,CASSLGTYTEAFF,TGTGCCAGCAGCTTGGGGACATACACTGAAGCTTTCTTT
few,TRBV20-1,TRBJ1-5,TRBD1,CSAGGPGGLGTDSNQPQHF,TGCAGTGCCGGGGGACCAGGGGGCCTCGGAACCGATAGCAATCAGCCCCAGCATTTT
many,TRBV6-4,TRBJ2-3,NA,CASSVGSTDTQYF,TGTGCCAGCAGTGTCGGCAGCACAGATACGCAGTATTTT
NA,TRBV7-7,TRBJ2-7,NA,CASSSRRSAYEQYF,TGTGCCAGCAGCTCCCGTCGCAGTGCCTACGAGCAGTACTTC
many,TRBV5-1,TRBJ1-1,NA,CASREANTEAFF,TGCGCCAGCAGAGAAGCGAACACTGAAGCTTTCTTT
many,TRBV18,TRBJ2-5,NA,CASSSLGETQYF,TGTGCCAGCTCATCCTTGGGAGAGACCCAGTACTTC
many,TRBV12-3/TRBV12-4,TRBJ1-1,NA,CASSFGGLDTEAFF,TGTGCCAGCAGTTTTGGGGGACTGGACACTGAAGCTTTCTTT
few,TRBV5-1,TRBJ2-3,TRBD2,CASSRGLADTDTQYF,TGCGCCAGCAGCCGTGGACTAGCGGATACAGATACGCAGTATTTT
NA,TRBV3-1,TRBJ2-5,TRBD2,CASSRGLAGAGAQYF,TGTGCCAGCAGCCGGGGACTAGCGGGAGCGGGGGCCCAGTACTTC
many,TRBV11-2,TRBJ2-1,TRBD2,CASSLEKRESPWDNEQFF,TGTGCCAGCAGCTTAGAAAAGCGGGAGAGTCCTTGGGACAATGAGCAGTTCTTC
many,TRBV7-3,TRBJ2-1,NA,CASSLGGPTYNEQFF,TGTGCCAGCAGCTTAGGTGGGCCTACCTACAATGAGCAGTTCTTC
many,TRBV5-1,TRBJ2-2,NA,CASSLGQGFTGELFF,TGCGCCAGCAGCTTGGGGCAGGGCTTCACCGGGGAGCTGTTTTTT
NA,TRBV12-3/TRBV12-4,TRBJ2-1,NA,CASSFGPQGNNEQFF,TGTGCCAGCAGTTTTGGTCCACAAGGGAACAATGAGCAGTTCTTC
few,TRBV13,TRBJ1-2,TRBD1,CASSISQGVRGYTF,TGTGCCAGCAGCATCTCTCAGGGGGTACGGGGCTACACCTTC
NA,TRBV2,TRBJ2-3,NA,CASRAGPAGTDTQYF,TGTGCCAGCAGGGCGGGGCCAGCGGGCACAGATACGCAGTATTTT
NA,TRBV20-1,TRBJ1-1,NA,CSARDERGGGEVTEAFF,TGCAGTGCTAGAGATGAGCGAGGTGGGGGGGAGGTCACTGAAGCTTTCTTT
few,TRBV11-2,TRBJ2-1,NA,CASSSTIWNEQFF,TGTGCCAGCAGTTCCACAATTTGGAATGAGCAGTTCTTC
NA,TRBV20-1,TRBJ2-1,TRBD1,CSARVGTGSKEQFF,TGCAGTGCTAGGGTGGGGACAGGGAGCAAGGAGCAGTTCTTC
few,TRBV20-1,TRBJ2-1,TRBD2,CSARGREGASNEQFF,TGCAGTGCTAGAGGCCGGGAGGGTGCATCCAATGAGCAGTTCTTC
NA,TRBV28,TRBJ2-5,TRBD1,CASSLRGLGPETQYF,TGTGCCAGCAGTTTAAGGGGGCTAGGGCCAGAGACCCAGTACTTC
many,TRBV27,TRBJ2-3,TRBD1,CASSSPRDRGTDTQYF,TGTGCCAGCAGTTCGCCCCGGGACAGGGGGACAGATACGCAGTATTTT
many,TRBV4-1,TRBJ2-7,TRBD2,CASSFRTSGSSLYEQYF,TGCGCCAGCAGCTTTCGGACTAGCGGGAGTAGTCTCTACGAGCAGTACTTC
NA,TRBV7-6,TRBJ2-4,NA,CASSLGAGVRNIQYF,TGTGCCAGCAGCTTAGGGGCCGGGGTCCGGAACATTCAGTACTTC
NA,TRBV28,TRBJ2-3,NA,CASRGYERGANRAATDTQYF,TGTGCCAGCAGGGGGTACGAGAGGGGAGCTAACCGTGCAGCCACAGATACGCAGTATTTT
few,TRBV20-1,TRBJ2-6,NA,CSAKGREYSGANVLTF,TGCAGTGCTAAGGGCCGGGAATATTCTGGGGCCAACGTCCTGACTTTC
few,TRBV28,TRBJ2-7,TRBD1,CASRQTGTGLREQYF,TGTGCCAGCAGACAAACCGGGACAGGCCTCCGGGAGCAGTACTTC
NA,TRBV11-1,TRBJ1-2,NA,CATNVLRGYTF,TGTGCCACCAACGTCTTAAGAGGCTACACCTTC
many,TRBV6-6,TRBJ2-2,NA,CASSYVDTGELFF,TGTGCCAGCAGTTATGTGGACACCGGGGAGCTGTTTTTT
few,TRBV4-1,TRBJ2-2,TRBD2,CASSLSGVNTGELFF,TGCGCCAGCAGCCTTAGCGGGGTTAACACCGGGGAGCTGTTTTTT
many,TRBV6-1,TRBJ2-5,TRBD2,CASKRELGGTQYF,TGTGCCAGCAAGCGGGAGCTGGGGGGGACCCAGTACTTC
many,TRBV11-2,TRBJ1-1,TRBD1,CASSLVAARGLDTEAFF,TGTGCCAGCAGCTTAGTTGCCGCCAGGGGGCTGGACACTGAAGCTTTCTTT
NA,TRBV24-1,TRBJ2-5,NA,CATSPTGLGETQYF,TGTGCCACCAGTCCTACAGGGCTTGGAGAGACCCAGTACTTC
few,TRBV4-2,TRBJ2-1,NA,CASSQPDSFNEQFF,TGTGCCAGCAGCCAACCCGACTCCTTCAATGAGCAGTTCTTC
many,TRBV12-3/TRBV12-4,TRBJ2-2,NA,CASSDFQGNTGELFF,TGTGCCAGCAGTGACTTTCAGGGAAACACCGGGGAGCTGTTTTTT
few,TRBV7-3,TRBJ2-3,NA,CASSPGNADTQYF,TGTGCCAGCAGCCCCGGGAACGCAGATACGCAGTATTTT
many,TRBV24-1,TRBJ2-1,NA,CATSDGDIIYNEQFF,TGTGCCACCAGTGATGGGGACATTATCTACAATGAGCAGTTCTTC
many,TRBV12-3/TRBV12-4,TRBJ2-1,TRBD2,CASSPEGLAGGPRQFF,TGTGCCAGCAGCCCAGAGGGACTAGCGGGAGGGCCGAGGCAGTTCTTC
few,TRBV2,TRBJ2-1,TRBD2,CASRGLADSYNEQFF,TGTGCCAGCAGGGGACTAGCGGACTCCTACAATGAGCAGTTCTTC
many,TRBV6-6,TRBJ1-2,TRBD1,CASSYGSTGSNSRGYTF,TGTGCCAGCAGTTACGGATCGACAGGGAGTAATTCTAGGGGCTACACCTTC
many,TRBV5-1,TRBJ1-6,TRBD1,CASSTDRGKGSPLHF,TGCGCCAGCAGCACGGACAGGGGAAAGGGGTCACCCCTCCACTTT
NA,TRBV7-9,TRBJ2-4,NA,CASSLEGRRLAKNIQYF,TGTGCCAGCAGCTTAGAGGGCAGGCGGCTAGCCAAAAACATTCAGTACTTC
few,TRBV5-6,TRBJ1-2,NA,CASSSPPNYGYTF,TGTGCCAGCAGCTCGCCCCCCAACTATGGCTACACCTTC
NA,TRBV11-3,TRBJ2-1,TRBD2,CASSISGAGNEQFF,TGTGCCAGCAGCATTAGCGGGGCGGGAAATGAGCAGTTCTTC
few,TRBV6-4,TRBJ2-1,TRBD2,CASSDGTSGSYNEQFF,TGTGCCAGCAGTGATGGGACTAGCGGCAGTTACAATGAGCAGTTCTTC
many,TRBV5-1,TRBJ2-2,NA,CASSLGANTGELFF,TGCGCCAGCAGCTTGGGGGCCAACACCGGGGAGCTGTTTTTT
few,TRBV6-2/TRBV6-3,TRBJ2-1,NA,CASSSLIESYNEQFF,TGTGCCAGCAGTTCCCTAATAGAATCTTACAATGAGCAGTTCTTC
many,TRBV3-1,TRBJ2-3,TRBD2,CASSQDPGGKDTQYF,TGTGCCAGCAGCCAAGATCCGGGAGGAAAAGATACGCAGTATTTT
NA,TRBV27,TRBJ1-2,TRBD1,CASASGGRGYTF,TGTGCCAGTGCCTCAGGGGGCAGGGGCTACACCTTC
NA,TRBV5-6,TRBJ1-5,NA,CASSLGGGPSNQPQHF,TGTGCCAGCAGCTTGGGTGGCGGCCCTAGCAATCAGCCCCAGCATTTT
NA,TRBV12-3/TRBV12-4,TRBJ2-1,TRBD2,CASRGGRLAGHNEQFF,TGTGCCAGCAGGGGGGGAAGGCTAGCGGGGCACAATGAGCAGTTCTTC
once,TRBV2,TRBJ1-2,NA,CASRQGSGNYGYTF,TGTGCCAGCAGGCAGGGAAGCGGGAACTATGGCTACACCTTC
many,TRBV11-2,TRBJ2-1,TRBD1,CASSHTGAVQHEQFF,TGTGCCAGCAGCCATACAGGGGCCGTCCAACATGAGCAGTTCTTC
many,TRBV6-2/TRBV6-3,TRBJ2-1,NA,CASSSQAISNEQFF,TGTGCCAGCAGTTCCCAGGCAATTTCGAATGAGCAGTTCTTC